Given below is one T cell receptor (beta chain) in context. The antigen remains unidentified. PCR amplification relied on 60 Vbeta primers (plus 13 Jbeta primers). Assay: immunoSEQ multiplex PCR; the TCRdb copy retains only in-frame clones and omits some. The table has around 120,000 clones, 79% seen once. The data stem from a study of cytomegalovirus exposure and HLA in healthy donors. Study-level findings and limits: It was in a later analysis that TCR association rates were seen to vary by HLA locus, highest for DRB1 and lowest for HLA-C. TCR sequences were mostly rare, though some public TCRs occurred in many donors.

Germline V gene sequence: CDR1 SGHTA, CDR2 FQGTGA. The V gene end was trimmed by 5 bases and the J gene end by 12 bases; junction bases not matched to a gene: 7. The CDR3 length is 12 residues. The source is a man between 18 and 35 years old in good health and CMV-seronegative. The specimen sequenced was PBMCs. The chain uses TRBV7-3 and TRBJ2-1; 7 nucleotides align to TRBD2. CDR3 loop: CASSPGGSGQFF. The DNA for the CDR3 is TGTGCCAGCAGCCCCGGGGGGTCTGGGCAGTTCTTC.